The clone carrying this T cell receptor (beta chain) was recorded a few times. Its target is not known. Other DNA variants within this sample encode the same CDR3. The sample is drawn from a study of T cell responses to AZD1222 COVID-19 vaccine. Study background: Pooled together were second doses at about 4 or about 12 weeks.

This CDR3 is 13 amino acids long. Germline values: CDR1 SGHRS, CDR2 YFSETQ. The V and J ends lost 0 bases and 7 bases respectively, with 5 bases between them. Study observations and caveats: There were repertoire samples only from the period after the peak T cell response. After two AZD1222 doses, spike-specific TCR breadth and depth rose versus day 0.

Assay: immunoSEQ multiplex PCR; the TCRdb copy retains only in-frame clones and omits some. This repertoire shows roughly 130,000 clones, more than 85% found once; its top ten account for approximately 2.5%. The chain combines TRBV5-1 with TRBJ1-6; D gene ambiguous. Sequencing was performed on peripheral blood, taken on day 0 of AZD1222 vaccination. This receptor was obtained from an adult in good health. CDR3 loop: CASSLDPNSPLHF. CDR3 sequence (DNA): TGCGCCAGCAGCTTGGATCCGAATTCACCCCTCCACTTT.